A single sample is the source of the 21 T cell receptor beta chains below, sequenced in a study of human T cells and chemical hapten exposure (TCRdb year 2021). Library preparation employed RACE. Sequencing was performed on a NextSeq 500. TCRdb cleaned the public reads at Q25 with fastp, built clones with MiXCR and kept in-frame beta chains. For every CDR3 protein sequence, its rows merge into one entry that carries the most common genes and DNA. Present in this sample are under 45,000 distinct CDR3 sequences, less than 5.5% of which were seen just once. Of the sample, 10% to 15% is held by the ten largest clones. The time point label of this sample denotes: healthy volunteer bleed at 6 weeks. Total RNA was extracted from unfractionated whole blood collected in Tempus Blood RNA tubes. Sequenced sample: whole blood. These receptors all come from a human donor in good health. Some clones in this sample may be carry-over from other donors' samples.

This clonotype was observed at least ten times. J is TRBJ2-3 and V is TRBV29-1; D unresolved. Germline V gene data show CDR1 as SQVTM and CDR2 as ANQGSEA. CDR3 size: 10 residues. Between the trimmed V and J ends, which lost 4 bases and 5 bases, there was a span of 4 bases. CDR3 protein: CSVGRDTQYF. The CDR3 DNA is TGCAGCGTTGGCCGAGATACGCAGTATTTT.

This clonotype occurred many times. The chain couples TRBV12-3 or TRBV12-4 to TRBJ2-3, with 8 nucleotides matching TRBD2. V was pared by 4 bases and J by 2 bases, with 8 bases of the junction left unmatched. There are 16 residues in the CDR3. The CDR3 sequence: CASSSSAGVFTDTQYF. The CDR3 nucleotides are TGTGCCAGCAGTTCGTCAGCGGGGGTCTTCACAGATACGCAGTATTTT.

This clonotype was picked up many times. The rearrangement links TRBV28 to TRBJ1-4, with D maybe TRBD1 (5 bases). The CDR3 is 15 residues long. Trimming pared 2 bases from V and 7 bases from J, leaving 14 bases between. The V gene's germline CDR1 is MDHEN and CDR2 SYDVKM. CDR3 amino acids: CASSLAQGGVEKLFF. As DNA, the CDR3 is TGTGCCAGCAGTTTAGCCCAGGGTGGCGTTGAAAAACTGTTTTTT. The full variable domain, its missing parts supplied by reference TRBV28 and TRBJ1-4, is DVKVTQSSRYLVKRTGEKVFLECVQDMDHENMFWYRQDPGLGLRLIYFSYDVKMKEKGDIPEGYSVSREKKERFSLILESASTNQTSMYLCASSLAQGGVEKLFFGSGTQLSVL.

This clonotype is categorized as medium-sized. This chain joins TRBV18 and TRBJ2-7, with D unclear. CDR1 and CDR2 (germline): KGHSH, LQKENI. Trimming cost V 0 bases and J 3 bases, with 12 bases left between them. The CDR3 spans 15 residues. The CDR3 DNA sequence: TGTGCCAGCTCACCACCGGGCACGCCGGTCTACGAGCAGTACTTC. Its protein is CASSPPGTPVYEQYF.

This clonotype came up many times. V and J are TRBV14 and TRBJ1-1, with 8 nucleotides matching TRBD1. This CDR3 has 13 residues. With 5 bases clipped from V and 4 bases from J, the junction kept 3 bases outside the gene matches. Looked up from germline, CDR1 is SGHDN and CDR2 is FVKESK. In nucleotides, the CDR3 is TGTGCCAGCAGCTACGACAGGGGCACTGAAGCTTTCTTT. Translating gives CASSYDRGTEAFF.

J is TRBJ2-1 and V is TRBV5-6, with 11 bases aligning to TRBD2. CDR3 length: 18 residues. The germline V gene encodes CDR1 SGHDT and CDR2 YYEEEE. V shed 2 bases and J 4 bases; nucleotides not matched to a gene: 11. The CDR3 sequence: CASSFRGGLAGGYNEQFF. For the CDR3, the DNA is TGTGCCAGCAGCTTTAGGGGGGGGCTAGCGGGAGGTTACAATGAGCAGTTCTTC.

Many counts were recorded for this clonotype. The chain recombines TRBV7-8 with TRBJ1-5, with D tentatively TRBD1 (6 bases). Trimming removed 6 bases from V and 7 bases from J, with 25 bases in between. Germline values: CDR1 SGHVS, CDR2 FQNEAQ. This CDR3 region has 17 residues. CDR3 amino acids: CASRPGGLVQGAQPQHF. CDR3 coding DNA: TGTGCCAGCAGGCCCGGCGGCCTGGTACAGGGTGCGCAGCCCCAGCATTTT. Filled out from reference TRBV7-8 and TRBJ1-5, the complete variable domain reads GAGVSQSPRYKVAKRGQDVALRCDPISGHVSLFWYQQALGQGPEFLTYFQNEAQLDKSGLPSDRFFAERPEGSVSTLKIQRTQQEDSAVYLCASRPGGLVQGAQPQHFGDGTRLSIL.

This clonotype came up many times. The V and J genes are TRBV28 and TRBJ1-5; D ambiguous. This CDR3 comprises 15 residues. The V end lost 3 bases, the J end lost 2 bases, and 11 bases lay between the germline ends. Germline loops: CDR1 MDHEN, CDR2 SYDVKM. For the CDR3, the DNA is TGTGCCAGCAGTTTGTCGCAGGTGGGCAATCAGCCCCAGCATTTT. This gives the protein CASSLSQVGNQPQHF.

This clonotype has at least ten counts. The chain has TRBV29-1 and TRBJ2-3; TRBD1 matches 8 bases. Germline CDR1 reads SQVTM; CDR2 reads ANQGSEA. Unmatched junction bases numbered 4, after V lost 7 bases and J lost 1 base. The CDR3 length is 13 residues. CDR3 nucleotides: TGCAGCGGAGACAGGGGAGGCACAGATACGCAGTATTTT. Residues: CSGDRGGTDTQYF.

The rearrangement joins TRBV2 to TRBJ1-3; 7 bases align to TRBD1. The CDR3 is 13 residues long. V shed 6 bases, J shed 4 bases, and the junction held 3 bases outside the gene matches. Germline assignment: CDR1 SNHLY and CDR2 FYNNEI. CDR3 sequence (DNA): TGTGCCAGCAGGGAGACAGGGGGAAACACCATATATTTT. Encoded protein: CASRETGGNTIYF.

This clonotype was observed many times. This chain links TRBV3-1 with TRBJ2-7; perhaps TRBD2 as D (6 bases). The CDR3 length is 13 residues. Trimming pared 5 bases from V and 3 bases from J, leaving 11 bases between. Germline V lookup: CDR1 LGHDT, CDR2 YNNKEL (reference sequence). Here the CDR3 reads CASSDTGDYEQYF. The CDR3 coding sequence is TGTGCCAGCAGCGATACGGGAGACTACGAGCAGTACTTC.

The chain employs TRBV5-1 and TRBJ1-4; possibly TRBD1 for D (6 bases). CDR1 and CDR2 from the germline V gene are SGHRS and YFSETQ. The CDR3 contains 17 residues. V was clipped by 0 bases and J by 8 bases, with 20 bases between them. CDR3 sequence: CASSLVPTGNGGEKLFF. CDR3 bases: TGCGCCAGCAGCTTGGTCCCTACAGGGAACGGTGGGGAAAAACTGTTTTTT.

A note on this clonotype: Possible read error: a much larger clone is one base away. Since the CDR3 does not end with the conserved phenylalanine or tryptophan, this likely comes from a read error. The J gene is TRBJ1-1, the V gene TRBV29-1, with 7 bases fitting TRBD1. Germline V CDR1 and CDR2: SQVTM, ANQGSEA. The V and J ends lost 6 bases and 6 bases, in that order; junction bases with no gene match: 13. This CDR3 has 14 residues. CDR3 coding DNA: TGCAGCGTCTCTGCGGCAGGGGGTGGGGCTGAAGCTTTCTCT. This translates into CSVSAAGGGAEAFS.

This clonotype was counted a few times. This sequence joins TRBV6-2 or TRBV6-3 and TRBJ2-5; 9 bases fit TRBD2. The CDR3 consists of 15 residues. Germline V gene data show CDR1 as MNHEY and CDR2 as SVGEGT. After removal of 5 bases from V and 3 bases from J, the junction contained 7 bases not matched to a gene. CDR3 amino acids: CASSRRASGKETQYF. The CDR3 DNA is TGTGCCAGCAGTCGTCGGGCTAGCGGGAAAGAGACCCAGTACTTC.

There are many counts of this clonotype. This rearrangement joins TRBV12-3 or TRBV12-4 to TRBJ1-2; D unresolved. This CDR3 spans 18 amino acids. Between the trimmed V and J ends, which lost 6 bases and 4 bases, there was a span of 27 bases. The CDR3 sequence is CASSFTQITASLVYGYTF. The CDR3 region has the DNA TGTGCCAGCAGCTTTACCCAAATTACAGCGTCTTTAGTCTATGGCTACACCTTC.

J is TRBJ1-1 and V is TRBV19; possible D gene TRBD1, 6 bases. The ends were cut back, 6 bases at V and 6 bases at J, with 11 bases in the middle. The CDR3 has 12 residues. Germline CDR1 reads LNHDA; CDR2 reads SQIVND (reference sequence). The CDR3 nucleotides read TGTGCCAGTAGGACGGGGGCCGCTGAAGCTTTCTTT. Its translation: CASRTGAAEAFF. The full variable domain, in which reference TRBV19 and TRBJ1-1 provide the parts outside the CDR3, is DGGITQSPKYLFRKEGQNVTLSCEQNLNHDAMYWYRQDPGQGLRLIYYSQIVNDFQKGDIAEGYSVSREKKESFPLTVTSAQKNPTAFYLCASRTGAAEAFFGQGTRLTVV.

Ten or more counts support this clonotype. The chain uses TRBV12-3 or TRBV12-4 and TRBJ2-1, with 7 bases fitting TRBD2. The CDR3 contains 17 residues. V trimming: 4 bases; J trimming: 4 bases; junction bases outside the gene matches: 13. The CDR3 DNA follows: TGTGCCAGCAGTTCGAAAACCCGGGACTACAGTTACAATGAGCAGTTCTTC. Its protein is CASSSKTRDYSYNEQFF.

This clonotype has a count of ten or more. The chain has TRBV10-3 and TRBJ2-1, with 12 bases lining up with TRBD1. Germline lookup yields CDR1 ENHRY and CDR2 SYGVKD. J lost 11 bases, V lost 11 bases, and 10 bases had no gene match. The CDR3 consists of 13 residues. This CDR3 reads CAVGTGGAGKQFF. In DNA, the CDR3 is TGTGCCGTCGGGACAGGGGGCGCGGGGAAGCAGTTCTTC.

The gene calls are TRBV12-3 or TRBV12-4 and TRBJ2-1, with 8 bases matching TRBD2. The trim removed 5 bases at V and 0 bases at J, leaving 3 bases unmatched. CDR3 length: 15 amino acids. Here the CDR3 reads CASSLSGGSYNEQFF. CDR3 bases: TGTGCCAGCAGTCTAAGCGGGGGCTCCTACAATGAGCAGTTCTTC.

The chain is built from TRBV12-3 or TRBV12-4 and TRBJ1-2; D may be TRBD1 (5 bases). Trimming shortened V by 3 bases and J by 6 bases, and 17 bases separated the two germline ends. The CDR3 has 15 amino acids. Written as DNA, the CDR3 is TGTGCCAGCAGTTTCGGTCCGGGCAGGGCACATGGCTACACCTTC. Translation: CASSFGPGRAHGYTF.

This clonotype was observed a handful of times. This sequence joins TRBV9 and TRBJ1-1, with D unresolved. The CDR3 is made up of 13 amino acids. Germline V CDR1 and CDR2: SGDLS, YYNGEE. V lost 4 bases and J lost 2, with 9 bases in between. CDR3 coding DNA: TGTGCCAGCAGCTTGACGGGAAACACTGAAGCTTTCTTT. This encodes CASSLTGNTEAFF.